Below are 15 T cell receptor beta chains sequenced from a single sample in a study of a mutant IDH1 vaccine in newly diagnosed glioma. These receptors lack a known antigen. Time point defined: week 5, during vaccination. A single vaccine dose contained 300 ug of mutant IDH1 20-mer peptide, and topical imiquimod was used with it. Measured with immunoSEQ multiplex PCR; TCRdb has only the in-frame clones, and not every one. The sample lists fewer than 70,000 clones; 70% to 90% were seen once. Source: PBMCs, taken from a glioma patient whose treatment included an IDH1 peptide vaccine. These TCRs come from a woman aged 40-49 years with glioma.

The J gene is TRBJ2-5, the V gene TRBV4-1, with a tentative D call TRBD1 (5 bases). The CDR3 contains 14 residues. Germline V CDR1 and CDR2: MGHRA, YSYEKL. Trimming took off 4 bases at V and 5 bases at J, with 14 bases between the two ends. CDR3 DNA: TGCGCCAGCAGCCCCACCGCTGGGGCCGAGACCCAGTACTTC. Translation: CASSPTAGAETQYF.

The chain uses TRBV9 and TRBJ2-3, with 9 nucleotides matching TRBD1. J was trimmed by 4 bases and V by 4 bases; bases with no gene match: 10. The CDR3 is 16 amino acids. Germline CDR1 SGDLS, CDR2 YYNGEE. CDR3 nucleotides: TGTGCCAGCAGCTTCGAGCTCGGACAGGGGTCAGATACGCAGTATTTT. Translation gives CASSFELGQGSDTQYF. Supplemented by reference TRBV9 and TRBJ2-3, the full variable domain reads DSGVTQTPKHLITATGQRVTLRCSPRSGDLSVYWYQQSLDQGLQFLIQYYNGEERAKGNILERFSAQQFPDLHSELNLSSLELGDSALYFCASSFELGQGSDTQYFGPGTRLTVL.

This chain uses TRBV18 with TRBJ1-1, with 10 positions matching TRBD1. Germline V gene lookup returns CDR1 KGHSH and CDR2 LQKENI. Germline trimming cut 0 bases from V and 0 bases from J; bases unmatched to any gene: 1. There are 16 residues in the CDR3. The CDR3 sequence is CASSPPTGGMNTEAFF. The CDR3 nucleotides are TGTGCCAGCTCACCACCGACAGGGGGCATGAACACTGAAGCTTTCTTT.

The rearrangement uses TRBV5-4 and TRBJ2-3; TRBD1 is a possible D gene (6 bases). From germline, CDR1 is SGHNT and CDR2 YYREEE (reference sequence). Trimming removed 5 bases at V and 4 bases at J, with 14 bases between. The CDR3 loop spans 14 amino acids. The CDR3 DNA reads TGTGCCAGCAGTAAGGAAGGGGGATCAGATACGCAGTATTTT. Encoded protein: CASSKEGGSDTQYF.

This clone was observed a single time. The chain uses TRBV4-1 and TRBJ2-2, with D tentatively TRBD1 (6 bases). The germline CDR1 and CDR2 sequences are MGHRA and YSYEKL. The CDR3 sequence is 17 residues long. Trimming cost V 1 base and J 7 bases, with 19 bases left between them. For the CDR3, the DNA is TGCGCCAGCAGCCAAGGCATGGGGGCAGGGAAGGTCGGGGAGCTGTTTTTT. This gives the protein CASSQGMGAGKVGELFF.

The V gene is TRBV9, the J gene TRBJ2-1, with 14 bases aligning to TRBD2. The length of the CDR3 is 16 residues. Germline-derived CDR1 and CDR2 are SGDLS and YYNGEE. Unmatched junction bases numbered 4, after V lost 3 bases and J lost 5 bases. The CDR3 reads CASSAETSGRDNEQFF. CDR3 bases: TGTGCCAGCAGCGCCGAGACTAGCGGGAGGGACAATGAGCAGTTCTTC.

This clone was observed once. The rearrangement uses TRBV11-3 and TRBJ1-4; D is unresolved. Per germline, CDR1 SGHNT and CDR2 YENEEA. The CDR3 sequence is 20 residues long. V was cut by 1 base and J by 2 bases, with 23 bases left in between. The CDR3 sequence is CASSLGLRVKLRPTNEKLFF. The CDR3 DNA reads TGTGCCAGCAGCTTAGGCTTGAGGGTAAAATTACGCCCTACTAATGAAAAACTGTTTTTT.

The chain recombines TRBV5-1 with TRBJ2-3, with D possibly TRBD2 on 5 matching bases. Germline V gives CDR1 SGHRS, CDR2 YFSETQ. This CDR3 region has 14 residues. With 0 bases removed from V and 6 bases from J, the gap between germline ends came to 11 bases. The CDR3 region has the DNA TGCGCCAGCAGCTTGGGGCAACCGGGGGATACGCAGTATTTT. This sequence encodes CASSLGQPGDTQYF. The variable domain in full, with the rest retrieved from reference TRBV5-1 and TRBJ2-3, is KAGVTQTPRYLIKTRGQQVTLSCSPISGHRSVSWYQQTPGQGLQFLFEYFSETQRNKGNFPGRFSGRQFSNSRSEMNVSTLELGDSALYLCASSLGQPGDTQYFGPGTRLTVL.

This clone was detected only a few times. The chain is built from TRBV6-1 and TRBJ2-5, with TRBD1 identical over 8 bases. CDR3 length equals 14 residues. V gave up 7 bases and J gave up 5 bases; unmatched junction bases: 9. Germline values: CDR1 MNHNS, CDR2 SASEGT. The CDR3 bases are TGTGCCAGCATGACCAGGGGGCTTTGGGAGACCCAGTACTTC. Encoded protein: CASMTRGLWETQYF.

The chain employs TRBV28 and TRBJ1-4, with 9 bases aligning to TRBD1. V lost 5 bases and J lost 8; bases outside the gene matches: 6. CDR1 and CDR2 (germline): MDHEN, SYDVKM. The CDR3 spans 14 residues. CDR3 protein: CASSTGTGREKLFF. CDR3 DNA: TGTGCCAGCAGTACCGGGACAGGGAGGGAAAAACTGTTTTTT.

V is TRBV2 and J is TRBJ1-2; unclear D gene. Germline assignment: CDR1 SNHLY and CDR2 FYNNEI. The V end was cut by 1 base, the J end by 3 bases, with 6 bases between. The CDR3 is made up of 13 amino acids. The CDR3 DNA is TGTGCCAGCAGTGAAGTCACAGACTATGGCTACACCTTC. Its protein is CASSEVTDYGYTF.

The gene calls are TRBV4-2 and TRBJ1-2; 8 nucleotides line up with TRBD1. The CDR3 runs 13 residues. The ends lost 6 bases at V and 6 bases at J; junction bases unmatched: 6. Germline values: CDR1 LGHNA, CDR2 YNFKEQ. CDR3 nucleotides: TGTGCCAGCAGGACTCAGGGGGCGAATGGCTACACCTTC. This codes for CASRTQGANGYTF.

This chain links TRBV2 with TRBJ2-7, with D possibly being TRBD2 (5 bases). The V gene lost 2 bases and the J gene lost 5 bases, with 13 bases spanning the gap. The germline CDR1 and CDR2 sequences are SNHLY and FYNNEI. This CDR3 comprises 14 residues. CDR3 nucleotide sequence: TGTGCCAGCAGTGAACTAGTTCTCGGGGACGAGCAGTACTTC. Protein product: CASSELVLGDEQYF.

This chain uses TRBV7-9 with TRBJ2-5; 8 bases fit TRBD2. Germline lookup yields CDR1 SEHNR and CDR2 FQNEAQ (reference sequence). The trim removed 2 bases at V and 5 bases at J, leaving 4 bases unmatched. The CDR3 spans 14 residues. The CDR3 loop is CASSLPGGLETQYF. The CDR3 region has the DNA TGTGCCAGCAGCTTACCGGGGGGGCTGGAGACCCAGTACTTC.

The J gene is TRBJ2-1, the V gene TRBV30, with D possibly TRBD2 on 6 matching bases. Trimming shortened V by 2 bases and J by 0 bases, and 8 bases separated the two germline ends. The germline CDR1 and CDR2 sequences are GTSNPN and SVGIG (reference sequence). This CDR3 has 14 residues. The CDR3 DNA reads as TGTGCCTGGAGTCACGGGAGCTCCTACAATGAGCAGTTCTTC. Protein sequence: CAWSHGSSYNEQFF.